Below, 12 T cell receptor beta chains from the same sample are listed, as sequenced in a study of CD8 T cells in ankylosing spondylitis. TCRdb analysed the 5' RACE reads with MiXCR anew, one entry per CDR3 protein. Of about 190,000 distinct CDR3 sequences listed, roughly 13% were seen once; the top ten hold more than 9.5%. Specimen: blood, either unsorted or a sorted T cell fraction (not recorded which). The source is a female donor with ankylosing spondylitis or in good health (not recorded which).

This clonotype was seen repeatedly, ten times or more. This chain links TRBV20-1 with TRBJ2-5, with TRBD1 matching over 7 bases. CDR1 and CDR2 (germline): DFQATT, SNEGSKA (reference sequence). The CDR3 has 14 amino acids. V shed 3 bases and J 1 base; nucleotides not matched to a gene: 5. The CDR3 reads CSARPGTAQETQYF. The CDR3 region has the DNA TGCAGTGCTAGGCCAGGGACAGCCCAAGAGACCCAGTACTTC.

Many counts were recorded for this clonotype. CDR3 loop: CASSSGLSAYNEQFF. The DNA for the CDR3 is TGCGCCAGCAGTTCGGGACTGTCTGCCTACAATGAGCAGTTCTTC. The chain is built from TRBV5-1 and TRBJ2-1, with a tentative D call TRBD2 (6 bases). The CDR3 contains 15 residues. Germline CDR1 SGHRS, CDR2 YFSETQ. V was trimmed by 5 bases and J by 2 bases, leaving 14 bases between them.

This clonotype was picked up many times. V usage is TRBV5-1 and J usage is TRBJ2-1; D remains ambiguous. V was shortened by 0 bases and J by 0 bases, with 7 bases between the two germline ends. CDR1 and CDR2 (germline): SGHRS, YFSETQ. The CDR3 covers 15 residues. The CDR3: CASSLDQSSYNEQFF. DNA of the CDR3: TGCGCCAGCAGCTTGGATCAGAGCTCCTACAATGAGCAGTTCTTC.

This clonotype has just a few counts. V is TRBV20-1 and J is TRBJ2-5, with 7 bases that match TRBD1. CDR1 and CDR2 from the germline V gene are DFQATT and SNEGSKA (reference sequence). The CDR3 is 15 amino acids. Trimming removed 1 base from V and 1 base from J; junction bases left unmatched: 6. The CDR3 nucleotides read TGCAGTGCTAGAGCAACGGGACAGCCCCAAGAGACCCAGTACTTC. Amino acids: CSARATGQPQETQYF.

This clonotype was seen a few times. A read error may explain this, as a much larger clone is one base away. CDR3 amino acids: CASGHGHPEQFF. In DNA form, the CDR3 reads TGTGCCAGCGGTCACGGACATCCTGAGCAGTTCTTC. The genes are TRBV6-2 or TRBV6-3 and TRBJ2-1; TRBD1 might be the D (5 bases). Per the germline V gene, CDR1 is MNHEY and CDR2 is SVGEGT. Trimming stripped 8 bases from V and 9 bases from J, with 14 bases between. CDR3 length equals 12 residues.

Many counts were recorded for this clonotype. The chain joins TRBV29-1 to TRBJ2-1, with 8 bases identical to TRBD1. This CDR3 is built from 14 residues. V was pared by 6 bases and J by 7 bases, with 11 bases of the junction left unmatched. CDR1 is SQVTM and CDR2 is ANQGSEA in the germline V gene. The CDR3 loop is CSVVPQGASNEQFF. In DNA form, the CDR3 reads TGCAGCGTAGTTCCCCAGGGGGCGAGTAATGAGCAGTTCTTC.

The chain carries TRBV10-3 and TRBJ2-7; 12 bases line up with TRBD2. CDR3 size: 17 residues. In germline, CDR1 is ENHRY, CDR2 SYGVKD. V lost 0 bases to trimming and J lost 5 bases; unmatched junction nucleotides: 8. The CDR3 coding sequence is TGTGCCATCAGTGAGTCACTAGCGGGAGGACCTTTGAACGAGCAGTACTTC. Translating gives CAISESLAGGPLNEQYF.

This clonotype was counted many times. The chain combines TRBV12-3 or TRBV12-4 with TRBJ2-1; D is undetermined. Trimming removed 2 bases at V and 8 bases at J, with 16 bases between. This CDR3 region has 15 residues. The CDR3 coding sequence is TGTGCCAGCAGTTTACATTCGGGCGACTTCTATGAGCAGTTCTTC. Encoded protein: CASSLHSGDFYEQFF.

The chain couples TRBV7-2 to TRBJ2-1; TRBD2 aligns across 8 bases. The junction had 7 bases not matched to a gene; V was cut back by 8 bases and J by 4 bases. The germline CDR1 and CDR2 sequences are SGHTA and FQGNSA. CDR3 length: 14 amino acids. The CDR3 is CASERGSTYNEQFF. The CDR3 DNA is TGTGCCAGCGAGCGGGGGTCGACGTACAATGAGCAGTTCTTC.

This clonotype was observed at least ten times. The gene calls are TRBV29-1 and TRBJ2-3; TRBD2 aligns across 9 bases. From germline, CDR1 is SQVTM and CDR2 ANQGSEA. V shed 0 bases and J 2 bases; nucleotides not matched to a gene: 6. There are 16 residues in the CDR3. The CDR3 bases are TGCAGCGTTGAAGATCTAGCGGGGCTACTCACAGATACGCAGTATTTT. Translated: CSVEDLAGLLTDTQYF.

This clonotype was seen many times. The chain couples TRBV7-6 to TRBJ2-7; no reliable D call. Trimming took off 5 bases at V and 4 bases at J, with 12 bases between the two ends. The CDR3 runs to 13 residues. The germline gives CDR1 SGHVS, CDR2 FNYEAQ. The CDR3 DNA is TGTGCCAGCAGCCAAGTTGGTAGTTACGAGCAGTACTTC. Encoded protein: CASSQVGSYEQYF. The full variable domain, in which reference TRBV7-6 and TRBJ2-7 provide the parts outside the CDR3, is GAGVSQSPRYKVTKRGQDVALRCDPISGHVSLYWYRQALGQGPEFLTYFNYEAQQDKSGLPNDRFSAERPEGSISTLTIQRTEQRDSAMYRCASSQVGSYEQYFGPGTRLTVT.

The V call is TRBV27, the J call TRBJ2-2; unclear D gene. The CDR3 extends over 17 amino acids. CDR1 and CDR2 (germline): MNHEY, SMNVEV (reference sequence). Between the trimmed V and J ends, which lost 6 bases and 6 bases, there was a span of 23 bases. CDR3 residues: CASSLRFLRRTPGELFF. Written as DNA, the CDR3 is TGTGCCAGCAGCCTGCGTTTCTTGCGGAGAACCCCCGGGGAGCTGTTTTTT.